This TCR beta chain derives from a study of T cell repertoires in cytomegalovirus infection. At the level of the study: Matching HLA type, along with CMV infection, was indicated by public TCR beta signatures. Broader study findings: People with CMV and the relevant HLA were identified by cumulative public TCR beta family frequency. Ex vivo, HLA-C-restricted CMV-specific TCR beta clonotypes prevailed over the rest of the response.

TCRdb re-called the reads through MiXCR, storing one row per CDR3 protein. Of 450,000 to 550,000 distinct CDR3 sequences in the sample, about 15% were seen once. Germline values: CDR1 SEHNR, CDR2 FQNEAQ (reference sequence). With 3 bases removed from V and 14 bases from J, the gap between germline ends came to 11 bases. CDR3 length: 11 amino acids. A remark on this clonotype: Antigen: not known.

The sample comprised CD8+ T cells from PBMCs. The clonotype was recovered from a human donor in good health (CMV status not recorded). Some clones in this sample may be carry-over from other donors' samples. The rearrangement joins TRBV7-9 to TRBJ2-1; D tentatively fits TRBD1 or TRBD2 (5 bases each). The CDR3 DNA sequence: TGTGCCAGCAGCTTGCGGGCAGGGAAGTTCTTC. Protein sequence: CASSLRAGKFF.